The 17 T cell receptor beta chains below come from one sample, sequenced in a study of blood T cell repertoires in COVID-19. Only in-frame clones appear in the TCRdb table, and some are missing; sequencing was by immunoSEQ multiplex PCR. The sample has about 240,000 clones, 82% seen once. Material: peripheral blood. These receptors came from a woman aged 55-75 years with active or convalescent COVID-19.

The V and J genes are TRBV18 and TRBJ2-1; 8 nucleotides match TRBD1. This CDR3 spans 13 amino acids. Looked up from germline, CDR1 is KGHSH and CDR2 is LQKENI. Trimming removed 5 bases from V and 15 bases from J; junction bases left unmatched: 12. CDR3 sequence reads: CASSSQGAICPFF. The CDR3 bases are TGTGCCAGCTCATCGCAGGGGGCGATTTGTCCGTTCTTC.

V is TRBV27 and J is TRBJ1-2; TRBD1 agrees at 11 bases. This CDR3 spans 18 amino acids. Germline values: CDR1 MNHEY, CDR2 SMNVEV (reference sequence). Unmatched junction bases numbered 12, after V lost 2 bases and J lost 4 bases. CDR3 nucleotide sequence: TGTGCCAGCAGTTTAAGGTTTGGGACAGGGGGTTTCGGCTATGGCTACACCTTC. It translates to CASSLRFGTGGFGYGYTF.

The rearrangement uses TRBV7-6 and TRBJ2-5; 10 nucleotides align to TRBD2. Losses at the gene ends were 5 bases for V and 1 base for J; bases not matched to a gene: 10. Germline assignment: CDR1 SGHVS and CDR2 FNYEAQ. CDR3 length: 17 amino acids. CDR3 region: CASSLRGTSATQETQYF. In DNA form, the CDR3 reads TGTGCCAGCAGCCTAAGAGGGACTAGCGCTACCCAAGAGACCCAGTACTTC. Looking up the rest from reference TRBV7-6 and TRBJ2-5 gives the full variable domain: GAGVSQSPRYKVTKRGQDVALRCDPISGHVSLYWYRQALGQGPEFLTYFNYEAQQDKSGLPNDRFSAERPEGSISTLTIQRTEQRDSAMYRCASSLRGTSATQETQYFGPGTRLLVL.

This chain connects TRBV5-4 to TRBJ2-5; 10 positions match TRBD2. Trimming cost V 2 bases and J 2 bases; bases outside gene matches: 12. There are 18 residues in the CDR3. Germline V gives CDR1 SGHNT, CDR2 YYREEE (reference sequence). As DNA, the CDR3 is TGTGCCAGCAGCTTTCGACTTATAGCGGGGGGACTTCAAGAGACCCAGTACTTC. Translation gives CASSFRLIAGGLQETQYF.

In this sample, this clone turned up once. The gene calls are TRBV19 and TRBJ2-1; 10 nucleotides agree with TRBD2. The trim removed 3 bases at V and 6 bases at J, leaving 5 bases unmatched. The germline gives CDR1 LNHDA, CDR2 SQIVND (reference sequence). This CDR3 contains 15 residues. The CDR3 sequence: CASSMVAGGSNEQFF. CDR3 sequence (DNA): TGTGCCAGTAGTATGGTAGCGGGGGGAAGCAATGAGCAGTTCTTC.

The chain employs TRBV6-5 and TRBJ1-2; D is undetermined. The CDR3 totals 13 residues. Deletions cut 7 bases from V and 1 base from J, with 10 bases between. Per the germline V gene, CDR1 is MNHEY and CDR2 is SVGAGI. The CDR3 coding sequence is TGTGCCAGCACCCCCGGGGTTAACTATGGCTACACCTTC. Its translation: CASTPGVNYGYTF.

The chain is built from TRBV7-9 and TRBJ1-5; no clear D gene. CDR1 SEHNR and CDR2 FQNEAQ come from the germline V gene (reference sequence). Between the trimmed V and J ends, which lost 1 base and 2 bases, there was a span of 12 bases. The CDR3 consists of 16 residues. CDR3 in amino acids: CASSLVAGLGNQPQHF. The CDR3 DNA is TGTGCCAGCAGCTTAGTGGCGGGGTTGGGCAATCAGCCCCAGCATTTT.

The J gene is TRBJ2-3, the V gene TRBV6-6; no clear D gene. Per germline, CDR1 MNHNY and CDR2 SVGAGI (reference sequence). The V and J ends lost 5 bases and 1 base respectively, with 4 bases between them. The CDR3 runs to 12 residues. The CDR3 region is CASSGGTDTQYF. DNA of the CDR3: TGTGCCAGCAGTGGAGGCACAGATACGCAGTATTTT.

This sequence joins TRBV6-7 and TRBJ1-2; 7 positions match TRBD1. TRBV6-7 is flagged as an ORF with uncertain function. The CDR3 covers 13 residues. In DNA form, the CDR3 reads TGTGCAGGGGAGCAGGGGGTTAACTATGGCTACACCTTC. This codes for CAGEQGVNYGYTF.

This clone has more than one count but fewer than ten. The chain links TRBV4-1 to TRBJ2-7; 10 bases map to TRBD1. V shed 1 base and J 3 bases; nucleotides not matched to a gene: 3. CDR1 and CDR2 (germline): MGHRA, YSYEKL. The CDR3 spans 15 residues. The CDR3 DNA is TGCGCCAGCAGCCAAGGGGACAGGGGAAGCTACGAGCAGTACTTC. This translates into CASSQGDRGSYEQYF.

This chain links TRBV19 with TRBJ2-1; 10 bases align to TRBD2. This CDR3 region has 16 residues. Per the germline V gene, CDR1 is LNHDA and CDR2 is SQIVND (reference sequence). V gave up 5 bases and J gave up 3 bases; unmatched junction bases: 7. For the CDR3, the DNA is TGTGCCAGTAGTCCCCGGACTAGCGGATACTACAATGAGCAGTTCTTC. Protein sequence: CASSPRTSGYYNEQFF.

The chain couples TRBV6-2 or TRBV6-3 to TRBJ1-1; 7 nucleotides agree with TRBD1. The CDR3 extends over 16 amino acids. From germline, CDR1 is MNHEY and CDR2 SVGEGT. The V gene end was trimmed by 0 bases and the J gene end by 2 bases; junction bases not matched to a gene: 6. For the CDR3, the DNA is TGTGCCAGCAGTTACTCTTCCGGACAGGCTAACACTGAAGCTTTCTTT. Translating gives CASSYSSGQANTEAFF.

The gene calls are TRBV10-3 and TRBJ1-1; TRBD1 aligns across 9 bases. The germline V gene has CDR1 ENHRY and CDR2 SYGVKD. J lost 5 bases, V lost 2 bases, and 0 bases had no gene match. The CDR3 is 13 residues long. Written as DNA, the CDR3 is TGTGCCATCAGTGAGGGACAGGGGACTGAAGCTTTCTTT. As protein: CAISEGQGTEAFF.

The chain joins TRBV19 to TRBJ1-1; tentative D call: TRBD1 (6 bases). Trimming took 6 bases from V and 2 from J, leaving 13 bases between them. Germline V gene sequence: CDR1 LNHDA, CDR2 SQIVND (reference sequence). CDR3 length: 14 amino acids. CDR3 DNA: TGTGCCAGTAGACGAGGGACATATAACACTGAAGCTTTCTTT. Translating gives CASRRGTYNTEAFF.

The rearrangement links TRBV7-3 to TRBJ1-2; no clear D. The CDR3 length is 15 residues. V was trimmed by 3 bases and J by 0 bases, leaving 11 bases between them. From germline, CDR1 is SGHTA and CDR2 FQGTGA. The CDR3 region is CASSLGSKSNYGYTF. In DNA, the CDR3 is TGTGCCAGCAGCTTGGGCTCTAAGTCTAACTATGGCTACACCTTC.

The V gene is TRBV5-1, the J gene TRBJ2-3; D is undetermined. CDR1 is SGHRS, CDR2 YFSETQ, per germline. With 0 bases removed from V and 6 bases from J, the gap between germline ends came to 14 bases. The CDR3 sequence is 15 residues long. The CDR3 region is CASSLAVTPRDTQYF. The CDR3 nucleotides are TGCGCCAGCAGCTTGGCGGTGACCCCTAGGGATACGCAGTATTTT.

The V gene is TRBV6-2 or TRBV6-3, the J gene TRBJ2-7; 9 nucleotides match TRBD2. J lost 5 bases, V lost 2 bases, and 7 bases had no gene match. This CDR3 contains 15 residues. Germline assignment: CDR1 MNHEY and CDR2 SVGEGT. In DNA form, the CDR3 reads TGTGCCAGCAGTTACGGGGCGGGGGGGCCCAACGAGCAGTACTTC. This encodes CASSYGAGGPNEQYF.